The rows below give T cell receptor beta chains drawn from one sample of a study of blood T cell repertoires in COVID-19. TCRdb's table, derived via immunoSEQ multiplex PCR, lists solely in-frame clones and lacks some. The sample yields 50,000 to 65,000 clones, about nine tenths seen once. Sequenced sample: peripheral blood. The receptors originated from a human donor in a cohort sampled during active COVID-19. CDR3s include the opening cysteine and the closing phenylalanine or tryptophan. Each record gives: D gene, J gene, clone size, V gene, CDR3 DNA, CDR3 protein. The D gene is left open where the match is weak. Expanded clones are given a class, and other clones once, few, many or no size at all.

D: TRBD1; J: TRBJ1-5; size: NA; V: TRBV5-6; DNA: TGTGCCAGCAGCCGGACAGGGGTTCAGCCCCAGCATTTT; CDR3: CASSRTGVQPQHF
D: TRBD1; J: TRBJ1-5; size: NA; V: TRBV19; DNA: TGTGCCAGTAGTACCCAGGACAGGGCACAGCCCCAGCATTTT; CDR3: CASSTQDRAQPQHF
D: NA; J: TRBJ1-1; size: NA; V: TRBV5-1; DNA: TGCGCCAGCAGCTTGCAGGGCAGGAACGCATTTCGGAACACTGAAGCTTTCTTT; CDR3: CASSLQGRNAFRNTEAFF
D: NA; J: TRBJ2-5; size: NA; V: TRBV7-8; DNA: TGTGCCATCCGGATTGGGGCCCAAGAGACCCAGTACTTC; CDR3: CAIRIGAQETQYF
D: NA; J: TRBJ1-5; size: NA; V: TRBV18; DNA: TGTGCCAGCTCCTCCCCGAATCAGCCCCAGCATTTT; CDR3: CASSSPNQPQHF
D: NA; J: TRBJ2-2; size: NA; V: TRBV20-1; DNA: TGCAGTGCTAGTGGCAGGGCAGGGTACACCGGGGAGCTGTTTTTT; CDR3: CSASGRAGYTGELFF
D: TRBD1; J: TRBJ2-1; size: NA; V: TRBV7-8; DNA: TGTGCCAGCACCACGACAGGGGGCAATGAGCAGTTCTTC; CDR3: CASTTTGGNEQFF
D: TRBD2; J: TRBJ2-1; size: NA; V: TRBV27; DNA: TGTGCCAGCAGCCGAACTGGACTAGCCTACAATGAGCAGTTCTTC; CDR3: CASSRTGLAYNEQFF
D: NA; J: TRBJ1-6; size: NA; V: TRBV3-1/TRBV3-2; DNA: TGTGCCAGCAGCCAACACAGGGACTCACCCCTCCACTTT; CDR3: CASSQHRDSPLHF
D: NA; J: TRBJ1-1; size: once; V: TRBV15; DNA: TGTGCCACCAGCAGAGTTCAGGGTGGCACTGAAGCTTTCTTT; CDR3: CATSRVQGGTEAFF
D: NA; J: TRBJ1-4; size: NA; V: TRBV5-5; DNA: TGTGCCAGCACCGGACGGGAGAGGTCTGGCGAAAAACTGTTTTTT; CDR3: CASTGRERSGEKLFF
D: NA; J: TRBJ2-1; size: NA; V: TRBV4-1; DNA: TGCGCCAGCAGCCATGGGGCGCGGCTTGAGCAGTTCTTC; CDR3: CASSHGARLEQFF
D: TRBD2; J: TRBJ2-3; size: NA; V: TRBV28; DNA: TGTGCCAGCCGTAGCGGGAGACACATCACAGATACGCAGTATTTT; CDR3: CASRSGRHITDTQYF
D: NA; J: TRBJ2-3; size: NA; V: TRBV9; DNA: TGTGCCAGCAGCGTACGGGCAGGGTCCTCAGATACGCAGTATTTT; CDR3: CASSVRAGSSDTQYF
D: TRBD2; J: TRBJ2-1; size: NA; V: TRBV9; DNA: TGTGCCAGCAGCCTTACTAGCGATTACAATGAGCAGTTCTTC; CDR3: CASSLTSDYNEQFF
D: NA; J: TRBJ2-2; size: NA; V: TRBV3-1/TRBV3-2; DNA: TGTGCCAGCAGCCTTAGCGGCACCGGGGAGCTGTTTTTT; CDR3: CASSLSGTGELFF
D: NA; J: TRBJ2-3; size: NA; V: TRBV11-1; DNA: TGTGCCAGCAGACAGACGGGGTTAGGCGGGACAGATACGCAGTATTTT; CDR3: CASRQTGLGGTDTQYF
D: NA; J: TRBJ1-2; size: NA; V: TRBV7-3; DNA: TGTGCCAGCAGCCTCCAGGAGGGCTATGGCTACACCTTC; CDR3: CASSLQEGYGYTF
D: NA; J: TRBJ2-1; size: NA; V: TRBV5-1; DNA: TGCGCCAGCAGCCTAGGGGTCGAGCAGTTCTTC; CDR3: CASSLGVEQFF
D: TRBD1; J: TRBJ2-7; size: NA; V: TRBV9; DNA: TGTGCCAGCAGCGAGGGGGGACAGGGGTTCTACGAGCAGTACTTC; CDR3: CASSEGGQGFYEQYF
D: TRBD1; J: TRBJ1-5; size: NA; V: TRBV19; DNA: TGTGCCAGTAAAGGGAGGACAGGGTTTAATCAGCCCCAGCATTTT; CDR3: CASKGRTGFNQPQHF
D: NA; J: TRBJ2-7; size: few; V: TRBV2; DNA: TGTGCCAGCAGTATAGCGTACGAGCAGTACTTC; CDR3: CASSIAYEQYF
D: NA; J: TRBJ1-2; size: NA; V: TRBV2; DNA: TGTGCCAGCAGCGCAGGGGCCGCCCACTATGGCTACACCTTC; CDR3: CASSAGAAHYGYTF
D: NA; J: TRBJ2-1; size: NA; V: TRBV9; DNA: TGTGCCAGCAGCTCGACTATCTCGTACAATGAGCAGTTCTTC; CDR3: CASSSTISYNEQFF
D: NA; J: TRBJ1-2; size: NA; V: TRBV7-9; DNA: TGTGCCAGCAGCTTGGGCACTAACTATGGCTACACCTTC; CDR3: CASSLGTNYGYTF
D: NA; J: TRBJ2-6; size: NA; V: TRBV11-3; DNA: TGTGCCAGCAGACTAATGGGGCCGCCTGGGGCCAACGTCCTGACTTTC; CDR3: CASRLMGPPGANVLTF
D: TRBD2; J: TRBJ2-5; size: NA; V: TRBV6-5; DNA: TGTGCCAGCACCGACCTAGCGGGGGGAGAGACCCAGTACTTC; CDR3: CASTDLAGGETQYF
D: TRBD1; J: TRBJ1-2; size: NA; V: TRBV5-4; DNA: TGTGCCAGCCGCGGGGGGGACAGGGGGAACTATGGCTACACCTTC; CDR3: CASRGGDRGNYGYTF
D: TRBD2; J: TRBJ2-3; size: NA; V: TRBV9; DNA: TGTGCCAGCAGCTCAGCGGGGGCCCCCCCAGATACGCAGTATTTT; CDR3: CASSSAGAPPDTQYF
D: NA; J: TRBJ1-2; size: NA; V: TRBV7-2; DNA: TGTGCCAGCACCTCTCCCGACACCTTTAACTATGGCTACACCTTC; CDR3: CASTSPDTFNYGYTF
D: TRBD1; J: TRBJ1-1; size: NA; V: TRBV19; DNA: TGTGCCAGTTGGGACAGACAGAACACTGAAGCTTTCTTT; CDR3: CASWDRQNTEAFF
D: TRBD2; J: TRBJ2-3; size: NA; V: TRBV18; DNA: TGTGCCAGCTCAAAAGCGGGAGGGCGTGGAGATACGCAGTATTTT; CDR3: CASSKAGGRGDTQYF
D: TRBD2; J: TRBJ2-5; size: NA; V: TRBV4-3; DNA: TGCGCCAGCAGCCAAGGCGCTAGCGGGAGGGCCTTAGGTGAGACCCAGTACTTC; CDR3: CASSQGASGRALGETQYF
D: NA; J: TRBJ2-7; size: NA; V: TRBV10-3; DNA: TGTGCCACTCAGGACCGGACAAACTACGAGCAGTACTTC; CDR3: CATQDRTNYEQYF
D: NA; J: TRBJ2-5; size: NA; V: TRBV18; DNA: TGTGCCAGCTCAACATTTGGAGAGACCCAGTACTTC; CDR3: CASSTFGETQYF
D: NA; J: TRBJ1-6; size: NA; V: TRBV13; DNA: TGTGCCAGCAGCTCACGGAGGACAGCTCTTAATTCACCCCTCCACTTT; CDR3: CASSSRRTALNSPLHF
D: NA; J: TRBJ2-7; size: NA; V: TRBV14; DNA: TGTGCCAGCAGCCAGGGTCTAGCGATATCCTACGAGCAGTACTTC; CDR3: CASSQGLAISYEQYF
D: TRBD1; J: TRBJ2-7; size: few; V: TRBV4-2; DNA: TGTGCCAGCAGCCCCCTATCCGGGACAGGAGCCTACGAGCAGTACTTC; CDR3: CASSPLSGTGAYEQYF
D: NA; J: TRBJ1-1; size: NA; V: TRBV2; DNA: TGTGCCAGCAGTGTTGGCAGGGAGGTCACTGAAGCTTTCTTT; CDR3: CASSVGREVTEAFF
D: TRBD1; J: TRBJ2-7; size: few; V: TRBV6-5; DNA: TGTGCCAGCAGTAGGGACAGAACCTACGAGCAGTACTTC; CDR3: CASSRDRTYEQYF
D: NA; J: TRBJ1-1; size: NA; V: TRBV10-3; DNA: TGTGCCATCACGATGCAGGCGGAAAGGGGCGAAGCTTTCTTT; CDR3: CAITMQAERGEAFF
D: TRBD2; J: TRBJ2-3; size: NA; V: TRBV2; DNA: TGTGCCGGCACTACTAGCGGACATTTCTCAGATACGCAGTATTTT; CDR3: CAGTTSGHFSDTQYF
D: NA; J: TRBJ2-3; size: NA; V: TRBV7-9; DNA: TGTGCCAGCAGCTTGATGGGGACTTCCACAGATACGCAGTATTTT; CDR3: CASSLMGTSTDTQYF
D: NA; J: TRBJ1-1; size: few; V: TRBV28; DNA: TGTGCCAGCAGTCCGTACACGGGAGGTAACACTGAAGCTTTCTTT; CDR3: CASSPYTGGNTEAFF
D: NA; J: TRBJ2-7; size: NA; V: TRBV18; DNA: TGTGCCAGCTCACCAGAGGGAAACGAGCAGTACTTC; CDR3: CASSPEGNEQYF
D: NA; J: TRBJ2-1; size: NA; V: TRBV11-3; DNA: TGTGCCAGCAGCTCGGACAGTTTCTCCTACAATGAGCAGTTCTTC; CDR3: CASSSDSFSYNEQFF
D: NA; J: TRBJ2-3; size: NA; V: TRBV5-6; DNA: TGTGCCAGTATGAGACAGGTTAGCACAGATACGCAGTATTTT; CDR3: CASMRQVSTDTQYF
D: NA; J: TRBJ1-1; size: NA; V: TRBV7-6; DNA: TGTGCCAGCAGCGGATACAGGAGGGGCACTGAAGCTTTCTTT; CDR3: CASSGYRRGTEAFF
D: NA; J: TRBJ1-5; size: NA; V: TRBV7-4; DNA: TGTGCCAGCAGCCCAATCAATCAGCCCCAGCATTTT; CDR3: CASSPINQPQHF
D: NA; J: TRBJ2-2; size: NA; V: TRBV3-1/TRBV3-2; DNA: TGTGCCAGCAGCGGGGGGGCCAACACCGGGGAGCTGTTTTTT; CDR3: CASSGGANTGELFF
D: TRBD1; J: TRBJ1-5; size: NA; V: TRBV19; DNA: TGTGCCAGTAGTCCAGGGGGCTTTGGCAATCAGCCCCAGCATTTT; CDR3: CASSPGGFGNQPQHF
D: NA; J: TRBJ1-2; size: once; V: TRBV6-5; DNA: TGTGCCAGCTCGGCAGGCACCCTCTATGGCTACACCTTC; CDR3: CASSAGTLYGYTF
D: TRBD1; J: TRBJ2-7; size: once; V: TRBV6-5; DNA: TGTGCCAGCAGTCAACCTTCGGACAGGGACGAGCAGTACTTC; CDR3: CASSQPSDRDEQYF
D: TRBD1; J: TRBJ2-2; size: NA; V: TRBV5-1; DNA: TGCGCCAGGAGTGGGGCGTCGGGACAGTTCGCGAACACCGGGGAGCTGTTTTTT; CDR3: CARSGASGQFANTGELFF
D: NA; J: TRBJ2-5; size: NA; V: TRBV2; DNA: TGTGCCAGCAGAGCCAGACTAGAGACCCAGTACTTC; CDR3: CASRARLETQYF
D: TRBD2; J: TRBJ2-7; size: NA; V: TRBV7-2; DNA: TGTGCCAGCAGCGGGGGACTAGCGGGTTACCAAGAGCAGTACTTC; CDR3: CASSGGLAGYQEQYF
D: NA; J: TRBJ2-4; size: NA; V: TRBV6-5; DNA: TGTGCCAGCAGGGACAGTTTAGCCAAAAACATTCAGTACTTC; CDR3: CASRDSLAKNIQYF
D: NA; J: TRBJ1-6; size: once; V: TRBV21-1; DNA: TGTGCCAGCAGCAAAGAGGCCGCCTGGGGTAAGGGGTTGTCTTCACCCCTCCACTTT; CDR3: CASSKEAAWGKGLSSPLHF
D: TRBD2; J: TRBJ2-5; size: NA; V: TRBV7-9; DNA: TGTGCCAGCAGCCAGGGACTAGCGGATCAAGAGACCCAGTACTTC; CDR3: CASSQGLADQETQYF
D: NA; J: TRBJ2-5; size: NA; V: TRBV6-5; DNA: TGTGCCAGCAGCCCCCTTGTGGGGCGGGAGACCCAGTACTTC; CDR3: CASSPLVGRETQYF